This T cell receptor beta chain was documented in a study of shared clonotypes between healthy human individuals. Study-wide findings and caveats: A handful of donors held about 5% of naive CD4 clonotypes in common.

It was at deep level that the assay was run. Generated by immunoSEQ multiplex PCR, the TCRdb table keeps only in-frame clones and is missing some. The table has more than 2 million clones, roughly 93% seen once. It was CD45RO-negative cells, positively selected for CCR7, that made up naive CD8 cells, with terminally differentiated effector memory CD45RA+ cells excluded. About this clone: Its antigen remains unknown.

This TCR was sampled from a man aged 18 to 30 in good health. Some clones in this sample may be carry-over from other donors' samples. Input material: naive CD8+ T cells from PBMCs.

CDR3 amino acids: CASSSGGGYTF. The CDR3 DNA reads TGTGCCAGCTCGTCGGGGGGTGGCTACACCTTC. The V and J genes are TRBV25-1 and TRBJ1-2; tentatively, D is TRBD1 (5 bases). V dropped 8 bases and J dropped 7 bases, with 11 bases sitting between them. The CDR3 contains 11 residues. Germline CDR1 MGHDK, CDR2 SYGVNS.